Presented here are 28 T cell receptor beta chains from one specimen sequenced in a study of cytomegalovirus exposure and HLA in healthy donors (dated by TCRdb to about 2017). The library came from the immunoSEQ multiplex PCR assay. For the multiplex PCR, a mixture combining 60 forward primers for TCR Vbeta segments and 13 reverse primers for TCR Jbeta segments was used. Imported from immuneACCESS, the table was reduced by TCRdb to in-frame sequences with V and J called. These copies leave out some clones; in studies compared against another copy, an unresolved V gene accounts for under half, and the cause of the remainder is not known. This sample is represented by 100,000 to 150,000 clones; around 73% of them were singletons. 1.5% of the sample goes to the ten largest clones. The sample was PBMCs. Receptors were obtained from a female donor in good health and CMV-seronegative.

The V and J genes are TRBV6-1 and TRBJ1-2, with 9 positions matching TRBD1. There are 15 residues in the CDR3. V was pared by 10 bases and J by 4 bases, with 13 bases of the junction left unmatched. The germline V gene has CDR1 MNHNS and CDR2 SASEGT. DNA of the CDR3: TGTGCCACCACCCGGACAGGGGAGATTCTCTATGGCTACACCTTC. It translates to CATTRTGEILYGYTF.

Here the CDR3 DNA reads TGTGCCAGCAGCCAAGTGAGGGAAGGAAGTTCACCCCTCCACTTT. Amino acid sequence: CASSQVREGSSPLHF. The J gene is TRBJ1-6, the V gene TRBV4-2; the D is unclear. Germline V lookup: CDR1 LGHNA, CDR2 YNFKEQ. V was cut by 1 base and J by 9 bases, with 13 bases left in between. This CDR3 has 15 amino acids.

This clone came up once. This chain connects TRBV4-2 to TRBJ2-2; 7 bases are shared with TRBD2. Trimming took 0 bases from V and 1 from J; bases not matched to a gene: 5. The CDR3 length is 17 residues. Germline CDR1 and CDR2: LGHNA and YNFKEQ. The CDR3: CASSQDYTGGNTGELFF. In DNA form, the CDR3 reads TGTGCCAGCAGCCAAGATTATACGGGGGGGAACACCGGGGAGCTGTTTTTT.

The CDR3 DNA follows: TGCGCCAGCAGCCAGGGTTCGACTCACCCCGATGGCTACACCTTC. It is translated as CASSQGSTHPDGYTF. The V gene is TRBV4-3, the J gene TRBJ1-2; D remains unclear. Germline V gives CDR1 LGHNA, CDR2 YSLEER. V was shortened by 3 bases and J by 6 bases, with 17 bases between the two germline ends. This CDR3 is 15 amino acids long.

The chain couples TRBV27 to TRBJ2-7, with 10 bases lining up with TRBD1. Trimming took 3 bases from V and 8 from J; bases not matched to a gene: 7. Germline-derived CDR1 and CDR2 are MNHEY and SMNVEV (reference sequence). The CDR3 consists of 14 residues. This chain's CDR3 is CASSLATTGGQQYF. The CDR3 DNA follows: TGTGCCAGCAGTTTGGCCACGACAGGGGGCCAGCAGTACTTC.

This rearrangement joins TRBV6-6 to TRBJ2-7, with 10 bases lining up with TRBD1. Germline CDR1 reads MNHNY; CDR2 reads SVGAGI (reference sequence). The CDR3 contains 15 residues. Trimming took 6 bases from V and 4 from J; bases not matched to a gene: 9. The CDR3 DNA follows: TGTGCCAGCAGGACCGGACAGGGGGAAGTTTACGAGCAGTACTTC. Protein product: CASRTGQGEVYEQYF.

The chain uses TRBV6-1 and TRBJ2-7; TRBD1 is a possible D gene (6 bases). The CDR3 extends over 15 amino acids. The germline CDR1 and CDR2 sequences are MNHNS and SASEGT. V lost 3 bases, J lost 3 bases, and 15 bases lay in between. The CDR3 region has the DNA TGTGCCAGCAGTGACGGGACAAGTCCCTTCTACGAGCAGTACTTC. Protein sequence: CASSDGTSPFYEQYF.

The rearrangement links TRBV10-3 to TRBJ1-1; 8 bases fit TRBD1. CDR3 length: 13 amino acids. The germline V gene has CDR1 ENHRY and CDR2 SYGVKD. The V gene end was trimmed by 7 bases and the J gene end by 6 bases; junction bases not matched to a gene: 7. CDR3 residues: CAITPGQGAEAFF. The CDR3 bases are TGTGCCATCACCCCCGGACAGGGAGCTGAAGCTTTCTTT.

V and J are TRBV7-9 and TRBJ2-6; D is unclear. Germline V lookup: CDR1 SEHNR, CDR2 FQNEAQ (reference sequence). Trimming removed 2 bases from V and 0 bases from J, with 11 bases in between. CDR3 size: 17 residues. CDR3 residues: CASSLTRSNSGANVLTF. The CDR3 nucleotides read TGTGCCAGCAGCTTAACGCGGTCCAACTCTGGGGCCAACGTCCTGACTTTC.

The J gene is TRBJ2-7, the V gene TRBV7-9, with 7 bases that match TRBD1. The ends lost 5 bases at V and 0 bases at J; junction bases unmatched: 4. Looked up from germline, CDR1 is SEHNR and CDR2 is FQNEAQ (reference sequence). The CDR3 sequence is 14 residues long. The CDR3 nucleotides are TGTGCCAGCAGCACCCGGGACAGCTCCTACGAGCAGTACTTC. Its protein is CASSTRDSSYEQYF.

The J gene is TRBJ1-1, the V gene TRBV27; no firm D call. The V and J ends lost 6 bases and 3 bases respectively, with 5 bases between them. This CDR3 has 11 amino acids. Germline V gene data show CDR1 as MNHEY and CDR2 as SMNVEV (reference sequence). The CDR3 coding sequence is TGTGCCAGCAGGAGGCACACTGAAGCTTTCTTT. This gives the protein CASRRHTEAFF.

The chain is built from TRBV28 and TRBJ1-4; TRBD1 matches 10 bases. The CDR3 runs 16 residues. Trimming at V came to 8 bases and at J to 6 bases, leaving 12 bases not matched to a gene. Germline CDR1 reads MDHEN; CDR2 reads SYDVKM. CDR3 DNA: TGTGCCAGCGGCTTCGCCGCCGGGACAGGGGATGAAAAACTGTTTTTT. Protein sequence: CASGFAAGTGDEKLFF.

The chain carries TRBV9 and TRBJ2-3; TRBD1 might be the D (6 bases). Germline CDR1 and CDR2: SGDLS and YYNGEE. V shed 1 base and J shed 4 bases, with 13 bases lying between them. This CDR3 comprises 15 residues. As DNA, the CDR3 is TGTGCCAGCAGCGTATCCGGGACATCTTCAGATACGCAGTATTTT. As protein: CASSVSGTSSDTQYF.

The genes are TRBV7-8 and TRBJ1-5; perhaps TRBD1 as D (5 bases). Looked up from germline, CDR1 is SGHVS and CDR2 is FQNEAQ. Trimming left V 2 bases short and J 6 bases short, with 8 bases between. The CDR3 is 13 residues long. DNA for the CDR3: TGTGCCAGCAGCTTAACGGGGGGTCAGCCCCAGCATTTT. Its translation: CASSLTGGQPQHF.

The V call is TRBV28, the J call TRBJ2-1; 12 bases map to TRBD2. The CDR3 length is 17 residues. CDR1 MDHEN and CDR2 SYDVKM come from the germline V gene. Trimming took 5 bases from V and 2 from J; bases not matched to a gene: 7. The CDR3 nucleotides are TGTGCCAGCAGTCGCCCTAGCGGGAGGGCCGCCTACAATGAGCAGTTCTTC. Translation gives CASSRPSGRAAYNEQFF.

CDR3 residues: CASSQEVGGPQHF. For the CDR3, the DNA is TGCGCCAGCAGCCAAGAAGTCGGGGGGCCCCAGCATTTT. The gene calls are TRBV4-3 and TRBJ1-5, with TRBD1 as a possible D gene (5 bases). CDR3 size: 13 residues. V was trimmed by 0 bases and J by 9 bases, leaving 9 bases between them. Germline V CDR1 and CDR2: LGHNA, YSLEER.

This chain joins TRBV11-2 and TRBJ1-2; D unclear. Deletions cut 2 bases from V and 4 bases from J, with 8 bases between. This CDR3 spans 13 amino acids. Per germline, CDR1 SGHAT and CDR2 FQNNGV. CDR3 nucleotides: TGTGCCAGCAGCTTAACCCCTAGCTATGGCTACACCTTC. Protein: CASSLTPSYGYTF.

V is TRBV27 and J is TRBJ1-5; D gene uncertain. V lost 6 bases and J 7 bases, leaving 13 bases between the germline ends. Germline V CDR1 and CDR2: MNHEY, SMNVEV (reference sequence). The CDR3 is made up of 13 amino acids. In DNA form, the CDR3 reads TGTGCCAGCAGCCTCAGTTCTTCGCAGCCCCAGCATTTT. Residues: CASSLSSSQPQHF.

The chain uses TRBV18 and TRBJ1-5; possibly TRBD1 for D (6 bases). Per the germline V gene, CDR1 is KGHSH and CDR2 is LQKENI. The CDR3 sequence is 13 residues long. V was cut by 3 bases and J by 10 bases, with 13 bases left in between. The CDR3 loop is CASSPVTGRPQHF. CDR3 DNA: TGTGCCAGCTCACCCGTAACAGGGCGACCCCAGCATTTT.

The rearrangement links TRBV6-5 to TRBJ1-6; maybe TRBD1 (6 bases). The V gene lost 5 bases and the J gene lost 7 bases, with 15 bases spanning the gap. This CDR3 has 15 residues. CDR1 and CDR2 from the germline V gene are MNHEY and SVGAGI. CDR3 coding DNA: TGTGCCAGCAGTGCAGGGGATTCAAACAATTCACCCCTCCACTTT. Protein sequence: CASSAGDSNNSPLHF.

Here the CDR3 reads CASSPRKRTPYTDTQYF. As DNA, the CDR3 is TGTGCCAGCAGCCCCCGAAAGCGGACCCCTTACACAGATACGCAGTATTTT. V usage is TRBV11-2 and J usage is TRBJ2-3, with a tentative D call TRBD2 (5 bases). V was clipped by 5 bases and J by 2 bases, with 20 bases between them. There are 17 residues in the CDR3. CDR1 is SGHAT, CDR2 FQNNGV, per germline.

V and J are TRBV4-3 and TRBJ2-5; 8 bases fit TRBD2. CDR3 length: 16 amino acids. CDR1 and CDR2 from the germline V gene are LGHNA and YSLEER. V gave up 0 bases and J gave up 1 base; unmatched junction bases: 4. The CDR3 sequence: CASSQDELAVQETQYF. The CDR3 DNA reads TGCGCCAGCAGCCAAGATGAACTAGCGGTCCAAGAGACCCAGTACTTC.

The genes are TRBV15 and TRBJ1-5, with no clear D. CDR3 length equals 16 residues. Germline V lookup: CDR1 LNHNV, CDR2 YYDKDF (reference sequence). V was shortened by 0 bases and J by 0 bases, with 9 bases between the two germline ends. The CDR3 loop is CATSREITDSNQPQHF. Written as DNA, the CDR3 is TGTGCCACCAGCAGAGAAATCACAGATAGCAATCAGCCCCAGCATTTT.

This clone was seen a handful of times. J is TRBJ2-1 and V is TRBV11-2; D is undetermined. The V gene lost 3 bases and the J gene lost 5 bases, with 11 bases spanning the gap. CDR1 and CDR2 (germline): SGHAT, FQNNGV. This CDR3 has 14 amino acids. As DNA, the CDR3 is TGTGCCAGCAGCTTGAACAGAATAAACAATGAGCAGTTCTTC. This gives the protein CASSLNRINNEQFF.

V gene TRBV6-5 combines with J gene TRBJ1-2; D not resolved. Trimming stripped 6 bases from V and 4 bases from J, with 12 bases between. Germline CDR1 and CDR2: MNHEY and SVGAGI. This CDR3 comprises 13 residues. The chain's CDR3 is CASRPTGFYGYTF. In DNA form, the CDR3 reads TGTGCCAGCAGGCCCACGGGTTTCTATGGCTACACCTTC.

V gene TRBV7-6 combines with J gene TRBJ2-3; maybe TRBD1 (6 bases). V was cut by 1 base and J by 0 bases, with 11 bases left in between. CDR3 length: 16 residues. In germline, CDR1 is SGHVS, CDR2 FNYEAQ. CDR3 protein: CASSLGPQGSTDTQYF. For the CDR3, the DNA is TGTGCCAGCAGCTTAGGGCCACAGGGCAGCACAGATACGCAGTATTTT.

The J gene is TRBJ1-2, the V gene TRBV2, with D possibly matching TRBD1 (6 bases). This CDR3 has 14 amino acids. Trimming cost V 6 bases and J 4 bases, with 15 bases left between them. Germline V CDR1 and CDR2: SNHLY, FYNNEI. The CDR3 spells CASSPGQFGYGYTF. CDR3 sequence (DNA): TGTGCCAGCAGCCCCGGACAGTTCGGCTATGGCTACACCTTC.

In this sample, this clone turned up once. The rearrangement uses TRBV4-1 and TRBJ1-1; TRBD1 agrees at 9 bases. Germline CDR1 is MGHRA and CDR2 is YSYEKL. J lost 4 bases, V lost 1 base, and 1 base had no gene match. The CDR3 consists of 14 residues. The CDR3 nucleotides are TGCGCCAGCAGCCAAGGGGACAGGGTCACTGAAGCTTTCTTT. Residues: CASSQGDRVTEAFF.